These 20 T cell receptor beta chains were all obtained from the same sample, sequenced in a study of cytomegalovirus exposure and HLA in healthy donors. The PCR employed 60 Vbeta primers together with 13 Jbeta primers. Some clones are missing from TCRdb's copy, which holds only in-frame ones; the method was immunoSEQ multiplex PCR. The table shows roughly 160,000 clones, with 75% to 90% occurring only once. Sequencing was carried out using PBMCs. The receptor set was obtained from a man aged 18 to 30 in good health and CMV-seropositive.

This clone was seen more than once but under ten times. The chain has TRBV6-5 and TRBJ1-5; D might be TRBD1 (6 bases). Trimming stripped 2 bases from V and 7 bases from J, with 12 bases between. Germline CDR1 is MNHEY and CDR2 is SVGAGI. The CDR3 extends over 14 amino acids. CDR3 residues: CASSYGRGAQPQHF. In DNA form, the CDR3 reads TGTGCCAGCAGTTACGGCCGGGGGGCACAGCCCCAGCATTTT.

This clone was picked up one time. The chain couples TRBV11-2 to TRBJ2-7; possible D gene TRBD2, 5 bases. Germline CDR1 SGHAT, CDR2 FQNNGV. CDR3 length: 14 amino acids. Trimming removed 6 bases from V and 1 base from J, with 13 bases in between. The chain's CDR3 is CASSDLGGSYEQYF. In DNA, the CDR3 is TGTGCCAGCAGTGACCTAGGAGGTTCCTACGAGCAGTACTTC.

The count of this clone is one. The chain joins TRBV6-5 to TRBJ2-2; perhaps TRBD1 as D (5 bases). Germline CDR1 is MNHEY and CDR2 is SVGAGI. The CDR3 extends over 14 amino acids. The V end lost 5 bases, the J end lost 4 bases, and 11 bases lay between the germline ends. The CDR3 coding sequence is TGTGCCAGCAGTATTCAGGGTACCACCGGGGAGCTGTTTTTT. This gives the protein CASSIQGTTGELFF.

This clone appeared a few times. The chain links TRBV4-1 to TRBJ1-5; 7 nucleotides align to TRBD1. The CDR3 length is 15 residues. The junction had 7 bases not matched to a gene; V was cut back by 4 bases and J by 4 bases. The germline V gene has CDR1 MGHRA and CDR2 YSYEKL. The CDR3 here is CASSPTGTVNQPQHF. The CDR3 nucleotides read TGCGCCAGCAGCCCAACAGGGACAGTGAATCAGCCCCAGCATTTT.

This clone was seen only a few times. This chain uses TRBV4-3 with TRBJ2-7; D might be TRBD1 (5 bases). CDR1 and CDR2 from the germline V gene are LGHNA and YSLEER. This CDR3 has 14 amino acids. Trimming stripped 6 bases from V and 2 bases from J, with 14 bases between. The chain's CDR3 is CASSHQTDTYEQYF. CDR3 DNA sequence: TGCGCCAGCAGTCATCAGACAGATACCTACGAGCAGTACTTC.

On this clone: The CDR3 ends on some other residue instead of the conserved phenylalanine or tryptophan, so this is likely a read error. It is unclear where the CDR3 begins or ends on the DNA, so no DNA is shown, and the CDR3 is as TCRdb lists it. The chain couples TRBV11-3 to TRBJ1-5. Looked up from germline, CDR1 is SGHNT and CDR2 is YENEEA. The CDR3 spans 8 residues, counting both ends. The CDR3 sequence: CASSPAPG.

The CDR3 nucleotides read TGTGCCAGCAGCTTGGGCTCCCTTGGGGAAAAACTGTTTTTT. Protein: CASSLGSLGEKLFF. V and J are TRBV7-8 and TRBJ1-4; D call uncertain. The V end was cut by 3 bases, the J end by 8 bases, with 13 bases between. CDR1 SGHVS and CDR2 FQNEAQ come from the germline V gene. The CDR3 is made up of 14 amino acids.

The chain joins TRBV27 to TRBJ2-1; the match to TRBD2 covers 8 bases. The V and J ends lost 7 bases and 3 bases, in that order; junction bases with no gene match: 8. The germline CDR1 and CDR2 sequences are MNHEY and SMNVEV (reference sequence). There are 15 residues in the CDR3. CDR3 in amino acids: CASNFGGAGYNEQFF. DNA of the CDR3: TGTGCCAGCAACTTCGGGGGGGCCGGCTACAATGAGCAGTTCTTC.

This chain connects TRBV9 to TRBJ2-7, with 8 bases fitting TRBD2. The CDR3 sequence is 14 residues long. Germline trimming cut 3 bases from V and 3 bases from J; bases unmatched to any gene: 5. Germline CDR1 reads SGDLS; CDR2 reads YYNGEE. As DNA, the CDR3 is TGTGCCAGCAGCGGTAGCGGGGTGGTCTACGAGCAGTACTTC. It translates to CASSGSGVVYEQYF.

The V call is TRBV6-1, the J call TRBJ2-5, with 8 nucleotides matching TRBD2. Trimming took 11 bases from V and 3 from J; bases not matched to a gene: 8. Germline assignment: CDR1 MNHNS and CDR2 SASEGT. This CDR3 spans 13 amino acids. The CDR3 loop is CAQVGRGEETQYF. The CDR3 region has the DNA TGTGCCCAGGTGGGGCGGGGGGAAGAGACCCAGTACTTC.

This clone was recorded only once. The chain is built from TRBV2 and TRBJ1-2, with D hard to call. The CDR3 totals 15 residues. Deletions cut 6 bases from V and 7 bases from J, with 21 bases between. Per germline, CDR1 SNHLY and CDR2 FYNNEI. The CDR3 region is CASRGEGSGLVGYTF. The DNA for the CDR3 is TGTGCCAGCAGAGGTGAAGGGAGTGGCCTGGTTGGCTACACCTTC.

This clone was recorded only once. The chain carries TRBV7-2 and TRBJ2-7, with 9 bases fitting TRBD1. This CDR3 comprises 15 residues. CDR1 is SGHTA and CDR2 is FQGNSA in the germline V gene. J was trimmed by 1 base and V by 5 bases; bases with no gene match: 6. In DNA form, the CDR3 reads TGTGCCAGCAGCAAAGCCGGGACAGGGTCCTACGAGCAGTACTTC. Its translation: CASSKAGTGSYEQYF.

CDR3 sequence reads: CASSQLTGEDTQYF. Here the CDR3 DNA reads TGTGCCAGCAGCCAACTTACAGGGGAAGATACGCAGTATTTT. The chain combines TRBV4-2 with TRBJ2-3, with 7 nucleotides matching TRBD1. J lost 5 bases, V lost 2 bases, and 4 bases had no gene match. CDR1 is LGHNA, CDR2 YNFKEQ, per germline. The CDR3 loop spans 14 amino acids.

A note on this clone: The germline gene is not matched at one end of the junction; a read error may be the cause. This chain connects TRBV7-6 to TRBJ2-3; a weak D match, TRBD1 (7 bases). CDR3 length equals 12 residues. Germline-derived CDR1 and CDR2 are SGHVS and FNYEAQ. The DNA for the CDR3 is TGTGCCAGCAGCCGCGGGACAGCTACGCAGTATTTT. It yields the protein CASSRGTATQYF.

This clone has only one observation. This chain joins TRBV9 and TRBJ1-5; tentative D call: TRBD1 (6 bases). Trimming cost V 3 bases and J 4 bases, with 11 bases left between them. Germline V gene lookup returns CDR1 SGDLS and CDR2 YYNGEE. The CDR3 is 14 amino acids. CDR3 sequence reads: CASSDGTTNQPQHF. As DNA, the CDR3 is TGTGCCAGCAGCGACGGGACAACTAATCAGCCCCAGCATTTT. Together with reference TRBV9 and TRBJ1-5, the CDR3 gives the full variable domain: DSGVTQTPKHLITATGQRVTLRCSPRSGDLSVYWYQQSLDQGLQFLIQYYNGEERAKGNILERFSAQQFPDLHSELNLSSLELGDSALYFCASSDGTTNQPQHFGDGTRLSIL.

This sequence joins TRBV5-1 and TRBJ1-2; a possible D gene is TRBD1 (5 bases). V was shortened by 0 bases and J by 8 bases, with 17 bases between the two germline ends. The CDR3 loop spans 15 amino acids. CDR1 SGHRS and CDR2 YFSETQ come from the germline V gene. This chain's CDR3 is CASSLGAGYIEGYTF. The CDR3 region has the DNA TGCGCCAGCAGCTTGGGGGCAGGGTATATTGAAGGCTACACCTTC.

In nucleotides, the CDR3 is TGTGCCAGCAGCTTTCCTATTATCGGACAGGGTACAGATACGCAGTATTTT. Translation gives CASSFPIIGQGTDTQYF. V usage is TRBV5-4 and J usage is TRBJ2-3; 8 bases match TRBD1. J gave up 3 bases and V 2 bases, and 11 bases lay outside the gene matches. CDR3 length: 17 amino acids. Germline assignment: CDR1 SGHNT and CDR2 YYREEE (reference sequence).

The V call is TRBV19, the J call TRBJ2-3, with a possible D match to TRBD2 (7 bases). Trimming removed 3 bases from V and 1 base from J, with 11 bases in between. Germline CDR1 LNHDA, CDR2 SQIVND (reference sequence). The CDR3 loop spans 15 amino acids. CDR3: CASSMGGGGTDTQYF. CDR3 nucleotides: TGTGCCAGTAGTATGGGGGGGGGCGGCACAGATACGCAGTATTTT.

CDR3 amino acids: CASTNRGRGVSNQPQHF. The CDR3 DNA sequence: TGCGCCAGCACCAACAGGGGCAGGGGGGTGAGCAATCAGCCCCAGCATTTT. The chain combines TRBV10-1 with TRBJ1-5, with 7 bases that match TRBD1. The V gene end was trimmed by 7 bases and the J gene end by 1 base; junction bases not matched to a gene: 13. CDR1 WNHNN and CDR2 SYGVQD come from the germline V gene (reference sequence). The CDR3 has 17 residues.

The chain employs TRBV28 and TRBJ2-4, with 11 bases that match TRBD2. This CDR3 spans 16 amino acids. V was clipped by 5 bases and J by 7 bases; unmatched bases: 10. Looked up from germline, CDR1 is MDHEN and CDR2 is SYDVKM. Here the CDR3 DNA reads TGTGCCAGCAGTGCCCAACTAGCGGGGGCCGGGAACATTCAGTACTTC. Protein product: CASSAQLAGAGNIQYF.